This T cell receptor beta chain was profiled in a study of cytomegalovirus exposure and HLA in healthy donors. Study information: A prior study identified over 100 million unique TCR beta sequences from about 179 million T cells. The study, taken as a whole, reports: Immune exposure information available was restricted to CMV serostatus.

CDR3 length: 14 residues. PCR primers comprised 60 Vbeta and 13 Jbeta primers. Only in-frame clones appear in the TCRdb table, and some are missing; sequencing was by immunoSEQ multiplex PCR. This table has some 120,000 clones, 78% appearing once. About this clone itself: What it binds is unknown.

The specimen was PBMCs. V usage is TRBV21-1 and J usage is TRBJ2-2; the D segment call TRBD1 is taken from the table without a DNA check. TRBV21-1 represents a pseudogene. The sequence was obtained from a woman between 40 and 55 years old in good health and CMV-seronegative. CDR3 in DNA: TGTGCCAGCAGCAAGTCAGGGGGCCGAGGGGAGCTGTTTTTT. Protein sequence: CASSKSGGRGELFF.